These T cell receptor beta chains were read from a single sample in a study of siplizumab effects on memory and regulatory T cells. Produced via immunoSEQ multiplex PCR; TCRdb's table is partial and in-frame only. The data hold around 100,000 clones, with less than 95% observed a single time. Sequencing was performed on non-Treg CD4+ T cells sorted from blood. The receptor set was obtained from a human donor in good health. CDR3s include the opening cysteine and the closing phenylalanine or tryptophan. Each record gives: J gene, V gene, clone size, D gene, CDR3 DNA, CDR3 protein. The D gene is left open where the match is weak. Only some rows state a clone size, as once, few, many or a class for expanded clones.

TRBJ2-1,TRBV2,-,-,TGTGCCAGCTTACTCGATTTACACAATGAGCAGTTCTTC,CASLLDLHNEQFF
TRBJ1-5,TRBV12-5,-,TRBD1,TGTGCTAGTGGTTTGGGACTCAGGACAGGGGTTAATCAGCCCCAGCATTTT,CASGLGLRTGVNQPQHF
TRBJ1-2,TRBV6-1,-,TRBD1,TGTGCCAGCAGTGAAACACAGGGGTCCTATGGCTACACCTTC,CASSETQGSYGYTF
TRBJ2-7,TRBV19,once,TRBD2,TGTGCCAGTAGTATGGGACTAGCGGGAGCTAGCGAGCAGTACTTC,CASSMGLAGASEQYF
TRBJ2-3,TRBV9,-,-,TGTGCCAGCAGCGAAGAGACAGGTTCCCCAGATACGCAGTATTTT,CASSEETGSPDTQYF
TRBJ1-5,TRBV10-3,-,-,TGTGCCATCAGTGAGTCTTCCGAACAGCCCCAGCATTTT,CAISESSEQPQHF
TRBJ1-2,TRBV19,-,-,TGTGCCAGTAGTATAGATCGAGAGGGTCCCTATGGCTACACCTTC,CASSIDREGPYGYTF
TRBJ1-1,TRBV19,few,-,TGTGCCAGTAGGAACACTGAAGCTTTCTTT,CASRNTEAFF
TRBJ2-4,TRBV27,-,TRBD2,TGTGCCAGCGCCACGGGACTAGCGGGAGGGGAGAGGAACATTCAGTACTTC,CASATGLAGGERNIQYF
TRBJ2-3,TRBV11-2,-,-,TGTGCCAGCAGCTTAGGAAGGGGACGGACAGATACGCAGTATTTT,CASSLGRGRTDTQYF
TRBJ2-3,TRBV6-1,once,TRBD2,TGTGCCAGCAGTGAAGGACTAGCGGGTTTTTCTAGCACAGATACGCAGTATTTT,CASSEGLAGFSSTDTQYF
TRBJ2-1,TRBV6-5,-,-,TGTGCCAGCAGACGGTACAATGAGCAGTTCTTC,CASRRYNEQFF
TRBJ2-3,TRBV15,-,TRBD2,TGTGCCACCAGCAGAGATTGGGGGGGTCCAGATACGCAGTATTTT,CATSRDWGGPDTQYF
TRBJ1-1,TRBV6-5,-,-,TGTGCCAGCGGGGACACCCTGAACACTGAAGCTTTCTTT,CASGDTLNTEAFF
TRBJ2-7,TRBV6-6,-,TRBD2,TGTGCCAGCAGCCGTTCACTAGCACCAGCGGGAGAGCAGTACTTC,CASSRSLAPAGEQYF
TRBJ2-1,TRBV28,-,TRBD2,TGTGCCAGCAGCGGGAGGGCCTACAATGAGCAGTTCTTC,CASSGRAYNEQFF
TRBJ1-2,TRBV4-2,-,-,TGTGCCAGCAGCCTTGGCACTAACTATGGCTACACCTTC,CASSLGTNYGYTF
TRBJ2-5,TRBV18,-,-,TGTGCCAGCTCACCACCAGGGGCCGAGACCCAGTACTTC,CASSPPGAETQYF
TRBJ2-2,TRBV19,once,-,TGTGCCAGTGAGACGGGGAACGCGAACACCGGGGAGCTGTTTTTT,CASETGNANTGELFF
TRBJ1-5,TRBV19,-,-,TGTGCCAGTAGACCCCGCACGTATGTAACGAATCAGCCCCAGCATTTT,CASRPRTYVTNQPQHF
TRBJ1-5,TRBV28,-,-,TGTGCCAGCAGTTTGTCGGGAGATAGCAATCAGCCCCAGCATTTT,CASSLSGDSNQPQHF
TRBJ2-2,TRBV10-3,-,TRBD1,TGTGCCATCAGCCGACAGGGGGACACCGGGGAGCTGTTTTTT,CAISRQGDTGELFF
TRBJ2-2,TRBV19,-,-,TGTGCCAGTAGTATAGAGATCAGATACACCGGGGAGCTGTTTTTT,CASSIEIRYTGELFF
TRBJ1-5,TRBV28,-,TRBD1,TGTGCCAGCAGTTTGGGGGTCATAACAGGGGCCTTTAATCAGCCCCAGCATTTT,CASSLGVITGAFNQPQHF
TRBJ2-1,TRBV6-1,-,-,TGTGCCAGCAGTGGGTTGGGTTTGCGGGAGCAGTTCTTC,CASSGLGLREQFF
TRBJ1-1,TRBV28,-,-,TGTGCCAGCAGTAACTATATGAACACTGAAGCTTTCTTT,CASSNYMNTEAFF